This T cell receptor beta chain was documented in a study of siplizumab effects on memory and regulatory T cells. Trimming removed 4 bases at V and 4 bases at J, with 5 bases between. This CDR3 is 12 amino acids long. Germline CDR1 is SGHVS and CDR2 is FQNEAQ. On this clone itself: What it binds is unknown.

The assay was immunoSEQ multiplex PCR, and TCRdb's table has in-frame clones only and misses some. Of about 100,000 clones detected, 91% appear once; the ten largest clones hold roughly 0.16%. Study-level points and caveats: It seemed that naive T cells were more diverse than memory cells and were major contributors to the alloresponse.

Sequenced: CD4+ T cells sorted from blood. The chain couples TRBV7-8 to TRBJ1-5; D is unresolved. This clonotype originated in a human donor in good health. CDR3 sequence (DNA): TGTGCCAGCAGCTCTACGAATCAGCCCCAGCATTTT. This encodes CASSSTNQPQHF.